This TCR beta chain was retrieved from a study of post-analysis software for immune sequencing data. Points from the study as a whole: F measure grouped same-batch samples tightly together. Included in a set of a handful of TRBV segments more frequent in patients than controls were TRBV5-6, TRBV5-1 and TRBV20-1.

Unique molecular identifiers featured in each of the TCR beta cDNA libraries. TCRdb redid the calling of the PCR reads with MiXCR, one entry per CDR3 protein. Of about 460,000 distinct CDR3 sequences in the sample, around 40% were seen once. The CDR3 sequence is 11 residues long. The germline gives CDR1 DFQATT, CDR2 SNEGSKA (reference sequence). Trimming left V 5 bases short and J 6 bases short, with 10 bases between. This clonotype appeared a single time. Its cognate antigen is unknown. The clonotype comes from a girl aged 10 to 17 with multiple sclerosis. The chain combines TRBV20-1 with TRBJ1-2; D not resolved. Sequenced: blood. Here the CDR3 DNA reads TGCAGTGCTCCTTCGACGGATGGCTACACCTTC. Translation: CSAPSTDGYTF.